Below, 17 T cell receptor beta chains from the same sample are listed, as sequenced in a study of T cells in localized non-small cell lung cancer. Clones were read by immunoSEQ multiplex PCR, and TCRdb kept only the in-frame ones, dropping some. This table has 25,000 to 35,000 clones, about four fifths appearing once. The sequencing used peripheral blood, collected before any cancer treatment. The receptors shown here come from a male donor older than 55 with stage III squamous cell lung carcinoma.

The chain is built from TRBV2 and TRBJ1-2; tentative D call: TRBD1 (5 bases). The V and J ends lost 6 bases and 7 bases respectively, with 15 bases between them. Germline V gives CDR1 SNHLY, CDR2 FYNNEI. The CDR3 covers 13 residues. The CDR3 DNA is TGTGCCAGCAGCGGGGGATCAGGTCGTGGCTACACCTTC. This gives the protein CASSGGSGRGYTF.

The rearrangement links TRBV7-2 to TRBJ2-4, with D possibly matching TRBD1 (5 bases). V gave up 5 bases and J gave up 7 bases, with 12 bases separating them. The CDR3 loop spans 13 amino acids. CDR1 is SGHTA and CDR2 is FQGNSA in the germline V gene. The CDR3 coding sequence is TGTGCCAGCAGCCTAGGGGTCAGTAACATTCAGTACTTC. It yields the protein CASSLGVSNIQYF.

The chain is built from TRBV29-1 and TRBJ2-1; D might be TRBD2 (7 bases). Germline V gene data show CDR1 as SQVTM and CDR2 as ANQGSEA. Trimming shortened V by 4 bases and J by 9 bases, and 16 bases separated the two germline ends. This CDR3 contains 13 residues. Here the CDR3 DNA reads TGCAGCGTTGTGGGGGGCGGGAGAGGTGAGCAGTTCTTC. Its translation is CSVVGGGRGEQFF.

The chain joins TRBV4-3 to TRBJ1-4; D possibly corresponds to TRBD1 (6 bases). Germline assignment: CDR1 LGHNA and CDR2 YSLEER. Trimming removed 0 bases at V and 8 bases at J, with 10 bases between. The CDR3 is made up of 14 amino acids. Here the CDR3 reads CASSQEGGGEKLFF. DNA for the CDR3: TGCGCCAGCAGCCAAGAGGGGGGGGGCGAAAAACTGTTTTTT.

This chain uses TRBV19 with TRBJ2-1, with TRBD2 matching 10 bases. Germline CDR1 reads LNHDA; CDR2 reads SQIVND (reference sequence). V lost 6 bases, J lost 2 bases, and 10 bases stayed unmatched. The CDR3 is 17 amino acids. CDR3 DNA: TGTGCCAGTAGCAATAGGGTAGCGGGAGGTCCCTACAATGAGCAGTTCTTC. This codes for CASSNRVAGGPYNEQFF.

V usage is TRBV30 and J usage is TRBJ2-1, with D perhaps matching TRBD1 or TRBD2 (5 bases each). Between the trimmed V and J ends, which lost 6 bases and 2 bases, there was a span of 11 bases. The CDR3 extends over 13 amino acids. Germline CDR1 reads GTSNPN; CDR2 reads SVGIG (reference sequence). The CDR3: CACRGDTYNEQFF. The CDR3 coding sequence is TGTGCCTGCCGAGGGGATACCTACAATGAGCAGTTCTTC.

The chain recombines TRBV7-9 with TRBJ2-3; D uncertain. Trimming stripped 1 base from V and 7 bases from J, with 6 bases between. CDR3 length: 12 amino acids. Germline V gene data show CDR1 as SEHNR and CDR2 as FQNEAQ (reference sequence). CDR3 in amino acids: CASSLGPNTQYF. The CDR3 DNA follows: TGTGCCAGCAGCTTAGGTCCAAATACGCAGTATTTT.

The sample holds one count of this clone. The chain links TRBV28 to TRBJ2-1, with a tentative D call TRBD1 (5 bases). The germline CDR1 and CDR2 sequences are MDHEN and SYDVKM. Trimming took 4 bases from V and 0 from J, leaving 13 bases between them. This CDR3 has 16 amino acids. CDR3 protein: CASSSPTDSSYNEQFF. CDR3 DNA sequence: TGTGCCAGCAGTTCACCTACTGACAGCTCCTACAATGAGCAGTTCTTC.

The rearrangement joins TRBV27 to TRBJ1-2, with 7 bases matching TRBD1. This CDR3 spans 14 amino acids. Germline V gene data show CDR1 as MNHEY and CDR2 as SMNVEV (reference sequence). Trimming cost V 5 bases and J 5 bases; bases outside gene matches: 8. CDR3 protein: CASSTHYRGYGYTF. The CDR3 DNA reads TGTGCCAGCAGTACCCACTACAGGGGTTATGGCTACACCTTC.

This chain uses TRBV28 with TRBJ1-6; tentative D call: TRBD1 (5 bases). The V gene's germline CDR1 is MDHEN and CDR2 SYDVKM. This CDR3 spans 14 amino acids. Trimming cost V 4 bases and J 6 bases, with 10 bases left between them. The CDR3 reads CASSSLGGNSPLHF. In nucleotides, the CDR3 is TGTGCCAGCAGTTCGTTGGGGGGTAATTCACCCCTCCACTTT. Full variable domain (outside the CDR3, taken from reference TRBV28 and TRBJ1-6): DVKVTQSSRYLVKRTGEKVFLECVQDMDHENMFWYRQDPGLGLRLIYFSYDVKMKEKGDIPEGYSVSREKKERFSLILESASTNQTSMYLCASSSLGGNSPLHFGNGTRLTVT.

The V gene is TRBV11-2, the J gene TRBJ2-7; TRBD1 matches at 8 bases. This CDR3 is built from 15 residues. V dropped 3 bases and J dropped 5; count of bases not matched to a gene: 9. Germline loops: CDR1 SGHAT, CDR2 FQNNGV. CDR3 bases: TGTGCCAGCAGCTTGATCAGGGGGCCCACCCACGAGCAGTACTTC. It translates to CASSLIRGPTHEQYF.

CDR3 in DNA: TGTGCCAGCAGTATAGCGGTCCCCGGCATTCAGTACTTC. It yields the protein CASSIAVPGIQYF. The V call is TRBV28, the J call TRBJ2-4, with D tentatively TRBD2 (6 bases). CDR3 size: 13 residues. V was pared by 5 bases and J by 9 bases, with 14 bases between. CDR1 and CDR2 (germline): MDHEN, SYDVKM.

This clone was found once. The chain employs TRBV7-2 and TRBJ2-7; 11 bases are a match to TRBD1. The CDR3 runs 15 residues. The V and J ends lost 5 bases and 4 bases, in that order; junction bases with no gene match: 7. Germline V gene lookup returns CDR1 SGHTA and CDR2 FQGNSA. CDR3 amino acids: CASSRPGTGGYEQYF. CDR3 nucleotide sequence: TGTGCCAGCAGCCGTCCCGGGACAGGGGGGTACGAGCAGTACTTC.

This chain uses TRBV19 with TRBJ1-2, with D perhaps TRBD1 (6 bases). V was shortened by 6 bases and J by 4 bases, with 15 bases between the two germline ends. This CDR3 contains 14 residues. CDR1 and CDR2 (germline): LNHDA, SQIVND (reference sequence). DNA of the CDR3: TGTGCCAGTAGCCTAGGGGGGCTAGGCTATGGCTACACCTTC. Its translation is CASSLGGLGYGYTF.

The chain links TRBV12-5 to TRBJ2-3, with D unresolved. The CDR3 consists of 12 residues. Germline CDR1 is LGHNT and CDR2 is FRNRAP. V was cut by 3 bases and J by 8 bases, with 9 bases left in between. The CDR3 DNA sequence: TGTGCTAGTGGTTTAATGACTGGTACGCAGTATTTT. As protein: CASGLMTGTQYF.

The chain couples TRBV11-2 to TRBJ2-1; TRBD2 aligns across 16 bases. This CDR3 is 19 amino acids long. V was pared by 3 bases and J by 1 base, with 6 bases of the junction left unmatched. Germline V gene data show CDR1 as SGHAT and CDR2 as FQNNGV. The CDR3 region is CASSFAGTSGGASYNEQFF. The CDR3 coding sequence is TGTGCCAGCAGCTTCGCCGGGACTAGCGGGGGGGCGTCCTACAATGAGCAGTTCTTC.

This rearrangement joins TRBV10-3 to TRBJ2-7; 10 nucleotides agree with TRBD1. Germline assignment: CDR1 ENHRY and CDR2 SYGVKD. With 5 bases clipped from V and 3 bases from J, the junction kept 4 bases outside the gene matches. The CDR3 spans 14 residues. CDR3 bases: TGTGCCATCAGTCCCGGGACAGGGGTCTACGAGCAGTACTTC. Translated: CAISPGTGVYEQYF.